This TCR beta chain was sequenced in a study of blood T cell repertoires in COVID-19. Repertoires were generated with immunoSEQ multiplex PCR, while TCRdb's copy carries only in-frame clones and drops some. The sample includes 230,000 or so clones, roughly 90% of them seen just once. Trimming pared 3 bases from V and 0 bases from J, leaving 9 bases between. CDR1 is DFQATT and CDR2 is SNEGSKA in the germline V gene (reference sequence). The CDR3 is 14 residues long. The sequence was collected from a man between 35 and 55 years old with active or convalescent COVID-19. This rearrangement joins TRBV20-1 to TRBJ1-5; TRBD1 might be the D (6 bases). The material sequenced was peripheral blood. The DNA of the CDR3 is TGCAGTGCTAGTGTACAGGGTAGCAATCAGCCCCAGCATTTT. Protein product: CSASVQGSNQPQHF.